The 3 T cell receptor beta chains presented below share a single source sample, sequenced in a study of cytomegalovirus exposure and HLA in healthy donors. Primers: 60 Vbeta forward and 13 Jbeta reverse. The protocol was immunoSEQ multiplex PCR, while the TCRdb copy is restricted to in-frame clones and leaves out a portion. Here the sample spans 170,000 or so clones, roughly 81% being singletons. Sequencing used PBMCs. The receptors stem from a girl between 10 and 17 years old in good health and CMV-seropositive.

The rearrangement joins TRBV25-1 to TRBJ2-2; 9 bases match TRBD2. V shed 8 bases and J 3 bases; nucleotides not matched to a gene: 1. CDR3 length: 13 residues. CDR1 is MGHDK, CDR2 SYGVNS, per germline. The CDR3 loop reads CASQRGDTGELFF. In DNA, the CDR3 is TGTGCCAGCCAGCGGGGGGACACCGGGGAGCTGTTTTTT.

The rearrangement uses TRBV30 and TRBJ2-7; 9 positions agree with TRBD2. V dropped 4 bases and J dropped 4; count of bases not matched to a gene: 5. Germline V gene sequence: CDR1 GTSNPN, CDR2 SVGIG (reference sequence). CDR3 length equals 13 residues. The CDR3: CAWTAGGRYEQYF. The CDR3 coding sequence is TGTGCCTGGACCGCGGGGGGGCGGTACGAGCAGTACTTC.

V is TRBV19 and J is TRBJ2-2; D is perhaps TRBD2 (6 bases). Germline loops: CDR1 LNHDA, CDR2 SQIVND (reference sequence). CDR3 length: 14 amino acids. Deletions cut 7 bases from V and 1 base from J, with 10 bases between. Written as DNA, the CDR3 is TGTGCCAGTACCTTCGGGGGGAACACCGGGGAGCTGTTTTTT. Residues: CASTFGGNTGELFF.